One T cell receptor (beta chain) is described in this entry. Caucasian adults living in Nashville, Tennessee, provided all samples. CD4+ cell separation produced CD45RA+ naive and CD45RA-negative memory subsets. These data come from a study of shared clonotypes between healthy human individuals. V was pared by 5 bases and J by 0 bases, with 5 bases between. Germline-derived CDR1 and CDR2 are GTSNPN and SVGIG (reference sequence). CDR3 size: 12 residues. Splitting of each subset's genomic DNA was done evenly across several immunoSEQ plates. Under the authors' procedure: ImmunoSEQ supplied junction-only sequences lacking quality scores, so filtering was different. Produced via immunoSEQ multiplex PCR; TCRdb's table is partial and in-frame only. For V, J and clone size, that table is used; D and trimming come from the DNA. The sample contains about 2.4 million clones, roughly 93% of which appear only once.

The V call is TRBV30, the J call TRBJ1-3; D is ambiguous. The source material was naive CD4+ T cells from PBMCs. Subset indicated: CD45RA+ positively selected. This clonotype was sampled from a young man in good health. Some clones in this sample may be carry-over from other donors' samples. This CDR3 reads CAWGPSGNTIYF. The CDR3 coding sequence is TGTGCCTGGGGCCCCTCTGGAAACACCATATATTTT.